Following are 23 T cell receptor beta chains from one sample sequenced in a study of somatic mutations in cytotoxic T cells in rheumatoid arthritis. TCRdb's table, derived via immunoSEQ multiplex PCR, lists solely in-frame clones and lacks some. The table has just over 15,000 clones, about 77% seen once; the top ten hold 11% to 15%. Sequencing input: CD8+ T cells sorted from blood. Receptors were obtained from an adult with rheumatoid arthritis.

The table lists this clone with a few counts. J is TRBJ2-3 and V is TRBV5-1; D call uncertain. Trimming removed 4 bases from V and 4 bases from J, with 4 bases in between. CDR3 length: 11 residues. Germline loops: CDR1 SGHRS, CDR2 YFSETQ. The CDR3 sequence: CASSGADTQYF. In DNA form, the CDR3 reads TGCGCCAGCAGCGGGGCAGATACGCAGTATTTT.

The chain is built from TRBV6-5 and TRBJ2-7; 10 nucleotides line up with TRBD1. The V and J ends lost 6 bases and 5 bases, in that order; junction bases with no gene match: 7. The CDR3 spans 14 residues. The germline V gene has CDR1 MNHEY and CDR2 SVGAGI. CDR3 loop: CASRPGQGFNEQYF. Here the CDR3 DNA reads TGTGCCAGCAGGCCGGGACAGGGGTTCAACGAGCAGTACTTC.

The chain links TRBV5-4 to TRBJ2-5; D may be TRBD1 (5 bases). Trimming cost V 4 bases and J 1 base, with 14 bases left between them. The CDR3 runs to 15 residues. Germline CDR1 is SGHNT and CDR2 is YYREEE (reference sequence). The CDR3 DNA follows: TGTGCCAGCAGCGGGCAGGGTTTTCCCCAAGAGACCCAGTACTTC. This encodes CASSGQGFPQETQYF.

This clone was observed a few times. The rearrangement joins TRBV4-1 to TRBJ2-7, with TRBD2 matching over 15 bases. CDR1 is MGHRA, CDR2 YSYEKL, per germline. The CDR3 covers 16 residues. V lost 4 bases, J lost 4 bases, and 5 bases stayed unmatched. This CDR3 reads CASSLRTSGGGYEQYF. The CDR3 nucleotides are TGCGCCAGCAGCCTCCGGACTAGCGGGGGGGGATACGAGCAGTACTTC.

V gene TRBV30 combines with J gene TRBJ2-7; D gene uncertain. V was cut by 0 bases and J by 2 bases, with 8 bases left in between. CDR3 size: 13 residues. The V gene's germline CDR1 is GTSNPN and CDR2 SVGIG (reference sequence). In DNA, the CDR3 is TGTGCCTGGAGTGTAGGCAGCGCCTACGAGCAGTACTTC. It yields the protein CAWSVGSAYEQYF.

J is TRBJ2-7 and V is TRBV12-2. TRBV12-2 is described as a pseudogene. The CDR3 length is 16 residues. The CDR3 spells CASRLRCGTYNYEQYF. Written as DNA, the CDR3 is TGTGCAAGTCGCTTGCGGTGCGGGACATACAATTACGAGCAGTACTTC.

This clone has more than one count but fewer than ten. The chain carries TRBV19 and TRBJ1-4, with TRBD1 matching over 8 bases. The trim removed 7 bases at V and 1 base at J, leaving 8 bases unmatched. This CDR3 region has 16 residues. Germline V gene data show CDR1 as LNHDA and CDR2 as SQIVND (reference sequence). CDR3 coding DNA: TGTGCCAGTAACACCGGACAGGGAAGAACTAATGAAAAACTGTTTTTT. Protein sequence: CASNTGQGRTNEKLFF.

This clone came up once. CDR3 DNA sequence: TGTGCCAGCAGTTTCCAGGCCCACACAGGGCTCTACGAGCAGTACTTC. It codes for CASSFQAHTGLYEQYF. The chain is built from TRBV28 and TRBJ2-7; possible D gene TRBD1, 6 bases. In germline, CDR1 is MDHEN, CDR2 SYDVKM. V lost 3 bases and J 3 bases, leaving 18 bases between the germline ends. The CDR3 extends over 16 amino acids. The whole variable domain, remainder taken from reference TRBV28 and TRBJ2-7, is DVKVTQSSRYLVKRTGEKVFLECVQDMDHENMFWYRQDPGLGLRLIYFSYDVKMKEKGDIPEGYSVSREKKERFSLILESASTNQTSMYLCASSFQAHTGLYEQYFGPGTRLTVT.

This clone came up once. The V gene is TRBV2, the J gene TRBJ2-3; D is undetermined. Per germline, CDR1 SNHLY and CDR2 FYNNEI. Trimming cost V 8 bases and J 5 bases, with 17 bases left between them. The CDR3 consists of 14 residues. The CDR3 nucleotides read TGTGCCAGCTTAGGCCCCCCCCAGGTAGATACGCAGTATTTT. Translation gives CASLGPPQVDTQYF.

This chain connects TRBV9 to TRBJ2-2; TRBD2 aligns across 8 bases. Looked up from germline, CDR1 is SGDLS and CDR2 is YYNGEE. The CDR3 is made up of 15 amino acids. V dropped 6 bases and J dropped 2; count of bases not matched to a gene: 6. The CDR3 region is CASNPLAGNTGELFF. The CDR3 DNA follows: TGTGCCAGCAACCCCCTAGCGGGCAACACCGGGGAGCTGTTTTTT.

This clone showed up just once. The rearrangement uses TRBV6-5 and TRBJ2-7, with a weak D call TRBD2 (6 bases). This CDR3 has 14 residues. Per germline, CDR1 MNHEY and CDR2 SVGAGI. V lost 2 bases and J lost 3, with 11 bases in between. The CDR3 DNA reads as TGTGCCAGCAGTTACACCGGGAGTGGCTACGAGCAGTACTTC. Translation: CASSYTGSGYEQYF.

The CDR3 DNA sequence: TGTGCCAGCAGCAGCCCTGACGCTCCCTACGAGCAGTACTTC. This encodes CASSSPDAPYEQYF. This rearrangement joins TRBV7-9 to TRBJ2-7; unclear D gene. Per the germline V gene, CDR1 is SEHNR and CDR2 is FQNEAQ (reference sequence). The CDR3 length is 14 residues. Between the trimmed V and J ends, which lost 5 bases and 2 bases, there was a span of 13 bases.

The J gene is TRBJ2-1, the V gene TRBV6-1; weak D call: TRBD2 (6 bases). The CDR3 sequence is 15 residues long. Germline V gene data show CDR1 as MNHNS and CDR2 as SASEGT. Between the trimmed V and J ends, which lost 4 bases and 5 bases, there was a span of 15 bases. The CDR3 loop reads CASSAGLLGHNEQFF. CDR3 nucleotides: TGTGCCAGCAGTGCGGGACTCCTCGGACACAATGAGCAGTTCTTC.

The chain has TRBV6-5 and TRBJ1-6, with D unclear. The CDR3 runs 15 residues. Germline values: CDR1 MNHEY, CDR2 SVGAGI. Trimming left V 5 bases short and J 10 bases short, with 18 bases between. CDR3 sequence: CASSLGSGFRSPLHF. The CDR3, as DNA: TGTGCCAGCAGTCTTGGGTCGGGGTTTCGGTCACCCCTCCACTTT.

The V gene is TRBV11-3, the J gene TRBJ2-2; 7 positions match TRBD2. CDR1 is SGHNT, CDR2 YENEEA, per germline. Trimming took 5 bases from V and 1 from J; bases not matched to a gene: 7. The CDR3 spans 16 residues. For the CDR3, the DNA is TGTGCCAGCAGCCCGGGGACTAATTGGAACACCGGGGAGCTGTTTTTT. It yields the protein CASSPGTNWNTGELFF. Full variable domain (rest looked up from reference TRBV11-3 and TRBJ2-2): EAGVVQSPRYKIIEKKQPVAFWCNPISGHNTLYWYLQNLGQGPELLIRYENEEAVDDSQLPKDRFSAERLKGVDSTLKIQPAELGDSAVYLCASSPGTNWNTGELFFGEGSRLTVL.

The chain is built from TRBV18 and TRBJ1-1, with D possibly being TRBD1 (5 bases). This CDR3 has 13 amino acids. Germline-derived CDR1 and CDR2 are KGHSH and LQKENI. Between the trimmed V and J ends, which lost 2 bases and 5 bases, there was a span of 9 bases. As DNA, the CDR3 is TGTGCCAGCTCACCAGTGGGGGGAACTGAAGCTTTCTTT. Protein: CASSPVGGTEAFF.

DNA for the CDR3: TGTGCCTGGACCATGGGACAGCTGTATACCATCGGAACTAATGAAAAACTGTTTTTT. It codes for CAWTMGQLYTIGTNEKLFF. This sequence joins TRBV30 and TRBJ1-4; 7 bases fit TRBD1. Per germline, CDR1 GTSNPN and CDR2 SVGIG (reference sequence). This CDR3 spans 19 amino acids. Trimming at V came to 4 bases and at J to 1 base, leaving 18 bases not matched to a gene.

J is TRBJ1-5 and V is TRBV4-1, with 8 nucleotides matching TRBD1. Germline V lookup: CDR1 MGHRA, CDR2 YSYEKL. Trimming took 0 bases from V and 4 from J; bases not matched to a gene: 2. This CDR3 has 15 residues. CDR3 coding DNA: TGCGCCAGCAGCCAAGACAGGGGGCTGAATCAGCCCCAGCATTTT. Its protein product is CASSQDRGLNQPQHF.

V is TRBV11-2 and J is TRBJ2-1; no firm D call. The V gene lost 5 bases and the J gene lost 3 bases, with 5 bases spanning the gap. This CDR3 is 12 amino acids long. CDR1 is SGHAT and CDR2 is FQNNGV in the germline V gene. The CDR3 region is CASSLNYNEQFF. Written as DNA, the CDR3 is TGTGCCAGCAGCCTGAACTACAATGAGCAGTTCTTC.

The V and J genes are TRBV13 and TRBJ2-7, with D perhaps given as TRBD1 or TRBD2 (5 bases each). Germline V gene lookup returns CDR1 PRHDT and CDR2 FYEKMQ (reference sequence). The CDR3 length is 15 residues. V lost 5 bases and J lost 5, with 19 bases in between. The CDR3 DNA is TGTGCCAGCAGCCCTGTGAGGGGCGCGAGCGACGAGCAGTACTTC. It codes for CASSPVRGASDEQYF.

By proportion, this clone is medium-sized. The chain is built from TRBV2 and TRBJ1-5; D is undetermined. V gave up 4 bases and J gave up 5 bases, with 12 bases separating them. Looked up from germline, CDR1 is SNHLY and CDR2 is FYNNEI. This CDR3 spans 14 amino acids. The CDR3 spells CASSGGLGHQPQHF. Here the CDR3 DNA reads TGTGCCAGCAGTGGAGGGCTAGGGCATCAGCCCCAGCATTTT.

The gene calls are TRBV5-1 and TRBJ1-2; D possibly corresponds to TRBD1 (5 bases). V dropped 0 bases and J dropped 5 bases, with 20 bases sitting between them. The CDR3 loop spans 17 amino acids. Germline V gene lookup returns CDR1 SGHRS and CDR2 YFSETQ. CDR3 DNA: TGCGCCAGCAGCTTGGCTAGGGGCGGAGGCGGTTTGTATGGCTACACCTTC. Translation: CASSLARGGGGLYGYTF.

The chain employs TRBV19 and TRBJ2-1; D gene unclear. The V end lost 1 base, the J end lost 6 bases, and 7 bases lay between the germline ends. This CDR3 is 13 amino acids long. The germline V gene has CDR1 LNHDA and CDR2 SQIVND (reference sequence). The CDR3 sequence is CASSIGLLNEQFF. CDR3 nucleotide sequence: TGTGCCAGTAGTATAGGTCTTCTCAATGAGCAGTTCTTC.